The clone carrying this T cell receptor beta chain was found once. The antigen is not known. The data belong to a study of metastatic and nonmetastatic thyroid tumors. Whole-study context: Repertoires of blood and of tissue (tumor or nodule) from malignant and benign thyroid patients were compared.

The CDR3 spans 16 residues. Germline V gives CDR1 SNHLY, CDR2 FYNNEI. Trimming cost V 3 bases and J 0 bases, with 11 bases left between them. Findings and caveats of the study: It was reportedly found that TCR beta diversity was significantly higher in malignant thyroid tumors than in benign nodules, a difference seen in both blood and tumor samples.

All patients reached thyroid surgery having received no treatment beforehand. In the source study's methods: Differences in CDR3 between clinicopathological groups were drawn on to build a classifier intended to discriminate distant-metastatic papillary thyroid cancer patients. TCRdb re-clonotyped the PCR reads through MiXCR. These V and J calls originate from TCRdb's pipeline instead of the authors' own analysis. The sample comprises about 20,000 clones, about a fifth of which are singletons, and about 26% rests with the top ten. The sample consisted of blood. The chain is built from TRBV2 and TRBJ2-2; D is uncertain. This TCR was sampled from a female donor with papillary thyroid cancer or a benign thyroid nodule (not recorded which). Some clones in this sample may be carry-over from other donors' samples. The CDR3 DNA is TGTGCCAGCAGTGATATGCTTGCAGCGAACACCGGGGAGCTGTTTTTT. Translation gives CASSDMLAANTGELFF. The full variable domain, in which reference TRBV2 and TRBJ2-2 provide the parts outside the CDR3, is EPEVTQTPSHQVTQMGQEVILRCVPISNHLYFYWYRQILGQKVEFLVSFYNNEISEKSEIFDDQFSVERPDGSNFTLKIRSTKLEDSAMYFCASSDMLAANTGELFFGEGSRLTVL.